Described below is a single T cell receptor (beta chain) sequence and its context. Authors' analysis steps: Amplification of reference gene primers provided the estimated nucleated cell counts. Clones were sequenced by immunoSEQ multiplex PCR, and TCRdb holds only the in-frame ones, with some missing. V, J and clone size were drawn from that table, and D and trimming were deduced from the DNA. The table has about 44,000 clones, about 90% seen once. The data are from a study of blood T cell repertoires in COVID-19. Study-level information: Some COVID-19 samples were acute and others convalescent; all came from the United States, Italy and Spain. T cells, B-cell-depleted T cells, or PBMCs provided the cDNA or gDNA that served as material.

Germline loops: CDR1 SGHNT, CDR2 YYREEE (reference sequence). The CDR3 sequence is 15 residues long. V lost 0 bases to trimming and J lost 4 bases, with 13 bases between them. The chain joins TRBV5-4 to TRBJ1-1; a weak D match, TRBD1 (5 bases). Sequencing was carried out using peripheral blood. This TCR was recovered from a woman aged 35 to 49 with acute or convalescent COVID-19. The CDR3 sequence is CASSLALGGATEAFF. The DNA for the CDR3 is TGTGCCAGCAGCTTGGCGCTGGGGGGTGCCACTGAAGCTTTCTTT.